This entry lists 9 T cell receptor beta chains sequenced from one sample in a study of cytomegalovirus exposure and HLA in healthy donors. PCR primers comprised 60 Vbeta and 13 Jbeta primers. The assay was immunoSEQ multiplex PCR, and TCRdb's table has in-frame clones only and misses some. The profile shows approximately 200,000 clones, 75% to 90% of them singletons. Material for sequencing was PBMCs. The receptor source for this set is a woman between 50 and 59 years old in good health and CMV-seropositive.

The V gene is TRBV2, the J gene TRBJ1-4; D unclear. This CDR3 region has 13 residues. The germline V and J ends were trimmed by 1 base and 7 bases, with 7 bases remaining between them. Germline loops: CDR1 SNHLY, CDR2 FYNNEI. In nucleotides, the CDR3 is TGTGCCAGCAGTGAAGGGGGAGGTGAAAAACTGTTTTTT. Protein product: CASSEGGGEKLFF.

The chain uses TRBV5-8 and TRBJ2-7, with no clear D. The CDR3 extends over 16 amino acids. CDR1 is SGHTS and CDR2 is YDEGEE in the germline V gene. Deletions cut 0 bases from V and 2 bases from J, with 15 bases between. The CDR3 reads CASSLDDASEAYEQYF. The CDR3 DNA is TGTGCCAGCAGCTTGGATGATGCTAGTGAGGCCTACGAGCAGTACTTC.

This clone was seen only once. The chain joins TRBV5-4 to TRBJ1-1, with a possible D match to TRBD1 (6 bases). The CDR3 extends over 15 amino acids. Trimming pared 2 bases from V and 3 bases from J, leaving 14 bases between. Germline V gene lookup returns CDR1 SGHNT and CDR2 YYREEE (reference sequence). In DNA form, the CDR3 reads TGTGCCAGCAGCTTTGCGGGGGCGGGTGACACTGAAGCTTTCTTT. It codes for CASSFAGAGDTEAFF.

This clone was seen once. The rearrangement uses TRBV7-6 and TRBJ2-3; TRBD1 might be the D (6 bases). V lost 5 bases to trimming and J lost 4 bases, with 13 bases between them. The germline CDR1 and CDR2 sequences are SGHVS and FNYEAQ. This CDR3 has 14 residues. CDR3 bases: TGTGCCAGCAGCAAGAGGACAGTCGCAGATACGCAGTATTTT. Its protein is CASSKRTVADTQYF.

The chain combines TRBV9 with TRBJ2-5; D is unresolved. Germline values: CDR1 SGDLS, CDR2 YYNGEE. CDR3 size: 13 residues. With 4 bases removed from V and 5 bases from J, the gap between germline ends came to 12 bases. CDR3 in amino acids: CASSPSPGETQYF. The DNA of the CDR3 is TGTGCCAGCAGCCCCTCACCCGGGGAGACCCAGTACTTC.

This clone was counted a single time. The chain carries TRBV6-6 and TRBJ2-1; 10 bases fit TRBD2. With 6 bases clipped from V and 7 bases from J, the junction kept 9 bases outside the gene matches. The CDR3 consists of 15 residues. Germline V gene lookup returns CDR1 MNHNY and CDR2 SVGAGI (reference sequence). The DNA of the CDR3 is TGTGCCAGCAGAGTAGGGACTAGCGAAAAAAATGAGCAGTTCTTC. This translates into CASRVGTSEKNEQFF.

The chain has TRBV7-2 and TRBJ1-5; D gene uncertain. The CDR3 has 15 residues. Trimming removed 2 bases at V and 3 bases at J, with 11 bases between. CDR1 and CDR2 from the germline V gene are SGHTA and FQGNSA. In nucleotides, the CDR3 is TGTGCCAGCAGCTTATCAGCGGAGTACAATCAGCCCCAGCATTTT. Residues: CASSLSAEYNQPQHF.

The J gene is TRBJ2-3, the V gene TRBV7-3, with D uncertain. This CDR3 spans 13 amino acids. V was cut by 2 bases and J by 2 bases, with 5 bases left in between. From germline, CDR1 is SGHTA and CDR2 FQGTGA. CDR3 region: CASSLPNTDTQYF. CDR3 sequence (DNA): TGTGCCAGCAGCTTACCTAACACAGATACGCAGTATTTT.

As to this clone: The same CDR3 is also encoded by other DNA sequences in this sample. The rearrangement uses TRBV28 and TRBJ2-7; D not certain. The CDR3 length is 11 residues. With 4 bases removed from V and 3 bases from J, the gap between germline ends came to 4 bases. Per germline, CDR1 MDHEN and CDR2 SYDVKM. CDR3 loop: CASSSGYEQYF. The CDR3 nucleotides are TGTGCCAGCAGTTCGGGCTACGAGCAGTACTTC. The full variable domain, rest sourced from reference TRBV28 and TRBJ2-7, is DVKVTQSSRYLVKRTGEKVFLECVQDMDHENMFWYRQDPGLGLRLIYFSYDVKMKEKGDIPEGYSVSREKKERFSLILESASTNQTSMYLCASSSGYEQYFGPGTRLTVT.